One T cell receptor beta chain is described in this entry. Its cognate antigen has yet to be identified. No much larger clonotype is one base removed from it; base qualities were not supplied. This sample stems from a study of memory CD4+ T cells and cytomegalovirus serostatus (dated by TCRdb to between 2018 and 2020). Background on the whole study: The cohort comprised roughly 35 healthy Belgian adults, 9 CMV seropositive and roughly 24 CMV seronegative. To replicate a published TCR-based CMV serostatus classifier, the study sequenced CD4+ memory TCRbeta repertoires from a Belgian cohort whose cytomegalovirus serostatus was known.

Single viable CD3+CD4+CD8-CD45RO+ cells were sorted as memory CD4+ T cells on a FACSAria II. CMV serostatus was assessed using a Roche Elecsys assay, by which serum IgG against CMV pp150, pp28, p38 and p52 was detected. Once the samples were thawed, total CD4+ T cells were enriched through positive selection using CD4 magnetic microbeads. The samples came from a separate study whose specific focus was interrogating the CD4+ T cell memory repertoire. Peripheral blood mononuclear cells were isolated and cryopreserved according to standard operating procedures, and serum was kept at -80 degrees C. The staining relied on CD3-PerCP (BW264/56), CD4-APC (RPA-T4), CD45RO-PE (UCHT1) and CD8-Pacific Orange (3B5) antibodies, and Sytox blue was used to exclude non-viable cells. The CDR3 runs 11 amino acids, cysteine and phenylalanine included. Only CDR3 DNA is held: 33 bases, read in frame from base 1. The germline V gene encodes CDR1 MNHNS and CDR2 SASEGT. V is cut by 8 bases and J by 4 bases, and the space between the germline ends is 8 bases.

The Quick-DNA Microprep Kit was used to extract genomic DNA from the sorted cells. Amplification of TCRbeta DNA was done with the immunoSEQ hsTCRbeta kit, following the protocol from the manufacturer. An Illumina MiSeq instrument was used to sequence the TCRbeta libraries. Per the source publication's procedure: Once out-of-frame sequences had been removed, 2,204,828 distinct TCRbeta sequences were left, which works out to an average of roughly 72,000 per individual. Each individual was scored according to the count of fewer than 200 previously reported CMV-associated TCRbeta sequences and the total productive distinct TCRbeta count. A beta-binomial model was reimplemented in Python, and random forests from scikit-learn, run with default parameters, were trained on data from the US cohort. On the Belgian cohort, classifier performance was reported as the median AUC, along with percentile confidence intervals, across 10,000 bootstrap iterations. TCRdb took over this immuneACCESS table, retaining in-frame rearrangements with V and J assigned. Such tables are incomplete; in checked studies, under half of the missing clones stem from an unresolved V gene, and the remainder is unexplained. The DNA gave D and trimming, while V, J and clone size come from that table. The sample contains 35,000 to 50,000 clones, 65% to 80% of them found a single time. The ten largest clonotypes hold 0.55% of the sample.

Overall study results and their limits: The original-framework classifier achieved a median bootstrapped AUC of about 0.94 with a 95% CI of 0.76-1.00 on the Belgian cohort. Of more than 150 previously reported CMV-associated TCRbeta sequences, about 68 appeared in the CD4+ memory repertoires, each in one to five individuals. Results were interpreted as suggesting that the CMV-associated TCR signature is largely present in the CD4+ memory repertoire. For CMV serostatus prediction, a median bootstrapped AUC of 0.95 was reached with the original framework, and a median bootstrapped AUC of roughly 0.89 was reached with a US-trained random forest. Only CD4+CD45RO+ memory cells were sequenced, in contrast to the original study, in which naive and memory CD4+ and CD8+ populations were covered.

This TCR derives from an adult in good health and CMV-seronegative. The chain is encoded by TRBV6-1 joined to TRBJ1-1, and TRBD1 may be the D gene, going by 5 matching bases. The sample was memory CD4+ T cells from blood. The DNA sequence is given as TGTGCCAGCCGACAGTTCACTGAAGCTTTCTTT. Translation gives CASRQFTEAFF.